The rows below give T cell receptor beta chains drawn from one sample of a study of vaccination and CD4 T cells after COVID-19. These receptors have no identified antigens. TCRdb fed the PCR reads into MiXCR, producing one record per CDR3 protein. Among about 20,000 distinct CDR3 sequences listed, 65% to 70% were seen once. The sample comprised CD4+ T cells from blood, cultured in vitro. The receptors were gathered from a human donor who had recovered from COVID-19. Both conserved end residues are part of each CDR3. D genes are given only for firm matches. For some rows the clone size is stated as once, few or many, or as a class when expanded; others skip it.

V gene	D gene	clone size	J gene	CDR3 protein	CDR3 DNA
TRBV2	.	.	TRBJ2-2	CASTFVGGRSNTGELFF	TGTGCCAGCACCTTTGTGGGTGGCAGATCGAACACCGGGGAGCTGTTTTTT
TRBV7-9	TRBD1	few	TRBJ1-1	CASSTATGLGTEAFF	TGTGCCAGCAGCACGGCGACAGGGCTCGGCACTGAAGCTTTCTTT
TRBV7-2	.	.	TRBJ1-6	CASSSRGPFPLHF	TGTGCCAGCAGCTCAAGGGGACCCTTTCCCCTCCACTTT
TRBV7-2	.	.	TRBJ1-2	CASSPKNQGSYGYTF	TGTGCCAGCAGCCCCAAGAATCAGGGGTCCTATGGCTACACCTTC
TRBV12-3/TRBV12-4	TRBD2	.	TRBJ2-3	CASSLRGLAGANTDTQYF	TGTGCCAGCAGTTTACGGGGACTAGCGGGGGCCAACACAGATACGCAGTATTTT
TRBV11-3	.	.	TRBJ1-1	CASSTGKGPGAFF	TGTGCCAGCAGCACAGGTAAGGGTCCTGGAGCTTTCTTT
TRBV6-5	.	few	TRBJ1-5	CASSYSGGSVPQHF	TGTGCCAGCAGTTACTCAGGAGGCTCGGTACCCCAGCATTTT
TRBV20-1	.	.	TRBJ1-1	CSASQGGEAFF	TGCAGTGCTAGTCAAGGTGGGGAAGCTTTCTTT
TRBV2	TRBD1	.	TRBJ2-2	CASSEAPPGGDTGELFF	TGTGCCAGCAGTGAAGCGCCCCCAGGGGGCGACACCGGGGAGCTGTTTTTT
TRBV7-9	TRBD2	.	TRBJ2-7	CASSLVASGGGEQYF	TGTGCCAGCAGCTTAGTGGCTAGCGGGGGAGGGGAGCAGTACTTC